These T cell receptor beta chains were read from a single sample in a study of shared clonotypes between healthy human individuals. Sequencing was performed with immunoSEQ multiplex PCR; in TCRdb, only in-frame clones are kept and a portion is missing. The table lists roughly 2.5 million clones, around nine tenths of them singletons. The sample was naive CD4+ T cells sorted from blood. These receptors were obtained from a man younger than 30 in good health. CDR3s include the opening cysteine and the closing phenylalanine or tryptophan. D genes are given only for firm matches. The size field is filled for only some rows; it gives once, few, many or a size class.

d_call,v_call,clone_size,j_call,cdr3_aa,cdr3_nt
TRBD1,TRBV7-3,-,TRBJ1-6,CASSRSAGGGQNSPLHF,TGTGCCAGCAGCCGTAGTGCAGGAGGGGGCCAGAATTCACCCCTCCACTTT
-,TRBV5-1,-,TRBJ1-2,CASSLAGVDGYTF,TGCGCCAGCAGCTTGGCCGGGGTTGATGGCTACACCTTC
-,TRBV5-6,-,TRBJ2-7,CASSPRTGGAYYEQYF,TGTGCCAGCAGCCCGAGGACAGGAGGGGCCTACTACGAGCAGTACTTC
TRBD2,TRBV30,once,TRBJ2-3,CAWRTGLAGTDTQYF,TGTGCCTGGAGGACGGGACTAGCGGGAACAGATACGCAGTATTTT
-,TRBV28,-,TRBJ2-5,CASSLAGSETQYF,TGTGCCAGCAGTTTAGCGGGGTCAGAGACCCAGTACTTC
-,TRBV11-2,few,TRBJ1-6,CASSLPGTVYSPLHF,TGTGCCAGCAGCTTACCGGGTACCGTTTATTCACCCCTCCACTTT
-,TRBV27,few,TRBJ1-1,CASRGSSLAFF,TGTGCCAGCAGGGGGTCAAGTTTAGCTTTCTTT
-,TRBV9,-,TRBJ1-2,CASSVGTASHYGYTF,TGTGCCAGCAGCGTAGGGACAGCAAGTCACTATGGCTACACCTTC
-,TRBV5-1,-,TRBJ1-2,CASSSGVNYGYTF,TGCGCCAGCAGCTCAGGGGTGAACTATGGCTACACCTTC
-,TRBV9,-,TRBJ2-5,CASSVGPVWETQYF,TGTGCCAGCAGCGTAGGTCCCGTCTGGGAGACCCAGTACTTC
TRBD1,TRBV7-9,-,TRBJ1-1,CASSLGDSGTEAFF,TGTGCCAGCAGCTTAGGGGACAGTGGAACTGAAGCTTTCTTT
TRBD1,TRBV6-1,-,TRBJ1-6,CASSIQGNNSPLHF,TGTGCCAGCAGCATACAGGGGAATAATTCACCCCTCCACTTT
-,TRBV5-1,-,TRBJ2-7,CASSLAPRAAPYEQYF,TGCGCCAGCAGCTTGGCCCCCCGGGCCGCCCCCTACGAGCAGTACTTC
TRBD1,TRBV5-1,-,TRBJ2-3,CASSSSTGSYDTQYF,TGCGCCAGCAGCTCGTCGACAGGGAGTTACGATACGCAGTATTTT
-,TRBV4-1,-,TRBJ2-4,CASSQVFVKNIQYF,TGCGCCAGCAGCCAAGTATTCGTCAAAAACATTCAGTACTTC
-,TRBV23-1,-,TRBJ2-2,CASSRCTGLSGELFF,TGCGCCAGCAGTCGTTGTACAGGGTTATCCGGGGAGCTGTTTTTT
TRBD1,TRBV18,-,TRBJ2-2,CASSPYPGQGSAGELFF,TGTGCCAGCTCACCATATCCGGGACAGGGGAGCGCCGGGGAGCTGTTTTTT
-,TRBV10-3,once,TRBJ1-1,CAISESGGANTEAFF,TGTGCCATCAGTGAGTCAGGAGGAGCGAACACTGAAGCTTTCTTT
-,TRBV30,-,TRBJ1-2,CAWSLWGDYGYTF,TGTGCCTGGAGTTTATGGGGAGACTATGGCTACACCTTC
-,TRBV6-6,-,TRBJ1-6,CASSYSLGNSPLHF,TGTGCCAGCAGTTACTCGTTAGGTAATTCACCCCTCCACTTT
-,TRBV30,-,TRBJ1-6,CAWSRVGSPLHF,TGTGCCTGGTCACGGGTGGGCTCACCCCTCCACTTT
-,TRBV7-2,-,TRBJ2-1,CASSSPGLLVGNEQFF,TGTGCCAGCAGCTCCCCCGGACTCTTGGTAGGAAATGAGCAGTTCTTC
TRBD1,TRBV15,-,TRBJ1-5,CATSLPTGNQPQHF,TGTGCCACCAGCTTGCCGACAGGGAATCAGCCCCAGCATTTT
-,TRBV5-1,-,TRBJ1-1,CASSSTGVVNTEAFF,TGCGCCAGCAGCTCCACCGGGGTGGTGAACACTGAAGCTTTCTTT
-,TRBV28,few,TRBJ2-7,CASSRPYEQYF,TGTGCCAGCAGTCGCCCTTACGAGCAGTACTTC
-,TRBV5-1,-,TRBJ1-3,CASSPLGLGDTIYF,TGCGCCAGCAGCCCCCTAGGTTTAGGAGACACCATATATTTT
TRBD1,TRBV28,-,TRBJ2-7,CASSPRDRLVHEQYF,TGTGCCAGCAGTCCCCGGGACAGGTTGGTCCACGAGCAGTACTTC
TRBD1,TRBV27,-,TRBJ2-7,CASRVTGAYEQYF,TGTGCCAGCAGGGTGACAGGGGCCTACGAGCAGTACTTC
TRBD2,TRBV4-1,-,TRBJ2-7,CASSLGTSGTYEQYF,TGCGCCAGCAGCCTGGGGACTAGCGGAACCTACGAGCAGTACTTC
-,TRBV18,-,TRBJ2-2,CASSAGAYTGELFF,TGTGCCAGCTCCGCAGGGGCTTACACCGGGGAGCTGTTTTTT
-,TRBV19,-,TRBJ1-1,CASSSREPNTEAFF,TGTGCCAGTAGTAGTCGTGAGCCAAACACTGAAGCTTTCTTT
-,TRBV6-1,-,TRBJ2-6,CASSGTFGANVLTF,TGTGCCAGCAGCGGGACATTTGGGGCCAACGTCCTGACTTTC
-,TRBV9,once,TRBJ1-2,CASSVAAGEHGYTF,TGTGCCAGCAGCGTAGCTGCGGGGGAGCATGGCTACACCTTC
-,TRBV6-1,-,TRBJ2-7,CASRTSEFPYEQYF,TGTGCCAGCAGGACCTCCGAGTTCCCCTACGAGCAGTACTTC
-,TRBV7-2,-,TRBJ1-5,CASSFAGTPDQPQHF,TGTGCCAGCAGCTTTGCAGGGACCCCGGATCAGCCCCAGCATTTT
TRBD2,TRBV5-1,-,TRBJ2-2,CASSSKPGTSGTGELFF,TGCGCCAGCAGCTCCAAGCCCGGGACTAGCGGCACCGGGGAGCTGTTTTTT
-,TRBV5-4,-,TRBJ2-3,CASSPGVGIEGTQYF,TGTGCCAGCAGCCCAGGGGTAGGGATCGAGGGAACGCAGTATTTT
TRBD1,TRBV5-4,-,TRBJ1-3,CASSVTGGAGNTIYF,TGTGCCAGCAGCGTTACAGGGGGCGCGGGAAACACCATATATTTT
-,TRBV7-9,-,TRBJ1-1,CASSLALMNTEAFF,TGTGCCAGCAGCTTAGCATTAATGAACACTGAAGCTTTCTTT
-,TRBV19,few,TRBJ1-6,CASKEGGISGSPLHF,TGTGCCAGTAAAGAAGGGGGGATAAGTGGATCACCCCTCCACTTT
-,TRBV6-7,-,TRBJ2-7,CASNHRDTSPGVVNEQYF,TGTGCCAGCAACCACCGAGACACGAGCCCGGGGGTAGTGAACGAGCAGTACTTC
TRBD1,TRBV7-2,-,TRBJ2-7,CASSLDRGWYEQYF,TGTGCCAGCAGCTTAGACAGGGGGTGGTACGAGCAGTACTTC
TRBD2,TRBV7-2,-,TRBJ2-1,CASSLVAGGSYNEQFF,TGTGCCAGCAGCTTAGTAGCGGGGGGCTCCTACAATGAGCAGTTCTTC
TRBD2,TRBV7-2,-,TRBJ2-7,CASSPRLAGSYEQYF,TGTGCCAGCAGCCCAAGGTTAGCGGGGTCCTACGAGCAGTACTTC
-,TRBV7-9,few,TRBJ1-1,CASSLGMGKAFF,TGTGCCAGCAGCTTAGGGATGGGGAAAGCTTTCTTT
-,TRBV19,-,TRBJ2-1,CASSLWAGNEQFF,TGTGCCAGTAGTCTCTGGGCGGGCAATGAGCAGTTCTTC
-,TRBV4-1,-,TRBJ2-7,CASSHGALASSSYEQYF,TGCGCCAGCAGCCACGGAGCGCTAGCGTCAAGCTCCTACGAGCAGTACTTC
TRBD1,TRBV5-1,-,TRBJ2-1,CASSTGTGGTNEQFF,TGCGCCAGCAGCACAGGGACAGGGGGGACCAATGAGCAGTTCTTC
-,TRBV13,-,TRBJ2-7,CASSLSRFGGPSSYEQYF,TGTGCCAGCAGCTTATCACGTTTTGGGGGTCCCTCCTCCTACGAGCAGTACTTC
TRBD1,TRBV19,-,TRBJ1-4,CASTRQGATNEKLFF,TGTGCCAGTACCCGACAGGGGGCGACTAATGAAAAACTGTTTTTT